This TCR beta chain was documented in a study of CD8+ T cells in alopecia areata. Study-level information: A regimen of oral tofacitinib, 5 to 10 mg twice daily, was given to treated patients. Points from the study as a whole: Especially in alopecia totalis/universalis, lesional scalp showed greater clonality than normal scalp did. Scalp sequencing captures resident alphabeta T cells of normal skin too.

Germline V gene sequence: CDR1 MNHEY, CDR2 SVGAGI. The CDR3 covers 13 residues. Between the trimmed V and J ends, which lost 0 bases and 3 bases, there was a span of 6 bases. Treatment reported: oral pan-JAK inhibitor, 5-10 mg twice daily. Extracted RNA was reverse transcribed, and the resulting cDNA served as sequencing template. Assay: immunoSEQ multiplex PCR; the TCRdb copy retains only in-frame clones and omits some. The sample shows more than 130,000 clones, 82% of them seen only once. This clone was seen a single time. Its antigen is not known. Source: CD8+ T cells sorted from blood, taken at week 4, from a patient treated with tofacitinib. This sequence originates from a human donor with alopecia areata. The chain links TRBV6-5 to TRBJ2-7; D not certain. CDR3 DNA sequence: TGTGCCAGCAGTTACTCGGCGGACTACGAGCAGTACTTC. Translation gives CASSYSADYEQYF.